This T cell receptor beta chain came from a study of cytomegalovirus exposure and HLA in healthy donors. Researchers ran the PCR with 60 Vbeta and 13 Jbeta primers. The assay was immunoSEQ multiplex PCR, and TCRdb's table has in-frame clones only and misses some. The sample lists roughly 200,000 clones, around 90% seen once, with around 0.99% in the top ten. V lost 6 bases, J lost 7 bases, and 3 bases stayed unmatched. The CDR3 length is 13 residues. Germline CDR1 is KGHSH and CDR2 is LQKENI. The TCR was taken from a boy between 2 and 10 years old in good health and CMV-seronegative. The rearrangement uses TRBV18 and TRBJ1-4; 9 nucleotides agree with TRBD1. Input material: PBMCs. CDR3 nucleotides: TGTGCCAGCTCCCGGGACAGGGCTGAAAAACTGTTTTTT. Encoded protein: CASSRDRAEKLFF.